This T cell receptor (beta chain) is drawn from a study of cytomegalovirus exposure and HLA in healthy donors. Sequenced by immunoSEQ multiplex PCR; TCRdb stores in-frame clones only, minus some. The sample records 130,000 to 150,000 clones, roughly 87% being singletons. The study's findings and limits: Published work reported that the classifier diagnosed cytomegalovirus status with high specificity and sensitivity.

Germline CDR1 and CDR2: MNHEY and SMNVEV (reference sequence). The CDR3 has 13 amino acids. Trimming removed 5 bases from V and 3 bases from J, with 11 bases in between. For this clone: Antigen: not known.

This sequence was found in a woman in her late teens or twenties in good health and CMV-seropositive. V is TRBV27 and J is TRBJ2-7; D might be TRBD1 (6 bases). The sample consisted of PBMCs. The CDR3 DNA sequence: TGTGCCAGCAGTCCGGGACACGGCTACGAGCAGTACTTC. Its protein is CASSPGHGYEQYF.